A selection of T cell receptor beta chains follows, all from one sample in a study of blood T cells in healthy people across ages. Each CDR3 protein is one row after TCRdb ran MiXCR on the 5' RACE reads. The table lists about 800,000 distinct CDR3 sequences, more than 45% of them singletons, with roughly 20% in the top ten. The specimen was blood. Receptors originate from a young man in good health. Both conserved end residues are part of each CDR3. The D gene is left open where the match is weak. The size entry is marked missing in some rows and otherwise reads once, few, many or a size class.

TRBJ2-3 | NA | NA | TRBV28 | CASSWPLTASTDTQYF | TGTGCCAGCAGTTGGCCCCTGACAGCTAGCACAGATACGCAGTATTTT
TRBJ1-2 | NA | NA | TRBV12-3/TRBV12-4 | CASSSDRATYGYTF | TGTGCCAGCAGTTCGGACAGAGCGACCTATGGCTACACCTTC
TRBJ2-1 | TRBD1 | NA | TRBV7-9 | CASSFSGTRGNEQFF | TGTGCCAGCAGCTTTTCCGGGACCAGGGGGAATGAGCAGTTCTTC
TRBJ2-7 | NA | NA | TRBV10-2 | CASSESSFSEQYF | TGCGCCAGCAGTGAGTCATCTTTTTCCGAGCAGTACTTC
TRBJ2-1 | TRBD2 | NA | TRBV20-1 | CSATRSGGINEQFF | TGCAGTGCTACACGAAGCGGGGGGATCAATGAGCAGTTCTTC
TRBJ2-7 | TRBD2 | NA | TRBV30 | CAWSGLAGSYEQYF | TGTGCCTGGAGCGGACTAGCGGGGTCCTACGAGCAGTACTTC
TRBJ2-1 | NA | few | TRBV7-2 | CASSESGPYNEQFF | TGTGCCAGCAGTGAGAGCGGTCCCTACAATGAGCAGTTCTTC
TRBJ2-3 | NA | NA | TRBV7-6 | CASSSERGTQYF | TGTGCCAGCAGCTCAGAGAGGGGTACGCAGTATTTT
TRBJ2-4 | NA | NA | TRBV4-3 | CASSQDTGPLLAKNIQYF | TGCGCCAGCAGCCAAGATACCGGGCCGTTACTAGCCAAAAACATTCAGTACTTC
TRBJ2-5 | TRBD2 | NA | TRBV4-2 | CASSQPAGVDLETQYF | TGTGCCAGCAGCCAACCAGCGGGGGTTGATTTAGAGACCCAGTACTTC
TRBJ2-7 | TRBD1 | NA | TRBV20-1 | CSARNPTGGAYEQYF | TGCAGTGCTAGAAATCCGACAGGGGGCGCGTACGAGCAGTACTTC
TRBJ2-7 | NA | NA | TRBV12-3/TRBV12-4 | CASSPQVGNYEQYF | TGTGCCAGCAGCCCTCAGGTTGGTAACTACGAGCAGTACTTC
TRBJ2-7 | TRBD1 | NA | TRBV3-1 | CASSQAPTGGYEQYF | TGTGCCAGCAGCCAAGCTCCTACAGGGGGCTACGAGCAGTACTTC
TRBJ2-7 | NA | once | TRBV7-2 | CASSLDLRSSYEQYF | TGTGCCAGCAGCTTAGACCTAAGGAGCTCCTACGAGCAGTACTTC
TRBJ2-2 | NA | once | TRBV29-1 | CSVDWDHAGELFF | TGCAGCGTTGATTGGGACCACGCCGGGGAGCTGTTTTTT
TRBJ2-7 | TRBD2 | NA | TRBV29-1 | CSVQRDTSGGYEQYF | TGCAGCGTTCAAAGGGACACTAGCGGAGGCTACGAGCAGTACTTC
TRBJ1-2 | NA | NA | TRBV5-1 | CASSQGQDHGYTF | TGCGCCAGCAGCCAAGGGCAGGACCATGGCTACACCTTC
TRBJ2-3 | NA | few | TRBV4-3 | CASSQSPAADTQYF | TGCGCCAGCAGCCAGTCGCCAGCGGCAGATACGCAGTATTTT
TRBJ2-7 | NA | NA | TRBV9 | CASSPFEGFSYEQYF | TGTGCCAGCAGCCCCTTCGAAGGGTTCTCCTACGAGCAGTACTTC
TRBJ2-4 | NA | NA | TRBV20-1 | CSAPNNQNIQYF | TGCAGTGCTCCTAACAACCAAAACATTCAGTACTTC
TRBJ2-7 | NA | few | TRBV29-1 | CSVMDELGISYEQYF | TGCAGCGTGATGGACGAGTTGGGGATATCCTACGAGCAGTACTTC
TRBJ2-3 | NA | NA | TRBV21-1 | CASSKASGEDTQYF | TGTGCCAGCAGCAAAGCGTCCGGGGAAGATACGCAGTATTTT
TRBJ2-3 | NA | NA | TRBV10-3 | CAISLLGGLGTDTQYF | TGTGCCATCAGCCTCCTTGGGGGGTTGGGGACAGATACGCAGTATTTT
TRBJ2-3 | NA | NA | TRBV9 | CASSVALDTQYF | TGTGCCAGCAGCGTAGCGCTTGATACGCAGTATTTT